Listed below are T cell receptor beta chains from one sample, sequenced in a study of blood T cell repertoires in COVID-19. Sequenced by immunoSEQ multiplex PCR; TCRdb stores in-frame clones only, minus some. The sample shows about 120,000 clones, over 75% of them seen only once. The sequenced material came from peripheral blood. These receptors all come from a man between 65 and 85 years old with active or convalescent COVID-19. Each CDR3 is given with its conserved first and last residue. The D gene is left open where the match is weak. Size is stated for part of the rows, as once, few or many counts, or as a class when the clone is expanded.

>TRBJ2-2|-|TRBV19|-
TGTGCCAGTAGTATAGGCGACAGAGACACCGGGGAGCTGTTTTTT
CASSIGDRDTGELFF
>TRBJ2-7|-|TRBV7-8|-
TGTGCCAGCAGCTTGATCCAGGGAACCTACGAGCAGTACTTC
CASSLIQGTYEQYF
>TRBJ2-2|-|TRBV11-2|TRBD2
TGTGCCAGCAGCCCCCTAGCGGGGGGGAACACCGGGGAGCTGTTTTTT
CASSPLAGGNTGELFF
>TRBJ2-7|-|TRBV5-1|TRBD2
TGCGCCAGCAGCTTTCCTTTGGGTACGACTAGCCCTTCCTACGAGCAGTACTTC
CASSFPLGTTSPSYEQYF
>TRBJ2-2|-|TRBV18|TRBD1
TGTGCCAGCTCACCGAGACAGGGACGCCAGAACACCGGGGAGCTGTTTTTT
CASSPRQGRQNTGELFF
>TRBJ1-2|-|TRBV28|TRBD1
TGTGCCAGCAGAGCGCCAGGGGACAGGGGGGGATATGGCTACACCTTC
CASRAPGDRGGYGYTF
>TRBJ2-1|-|TRBV7-9|TRBD1
TGTGCCAGCTTGAACTACAGGGGGCTTGGGTACAATGAGCAGTTCTTC
CASLNYRGLGYNEQFF
>TRBJ2-7|-|TRBV5-1|TRBD1
TGCGCCAGCAGCTTGCAGGGGGCTAATAACGAGCAGTACTTC
CASSLQGANNEQYF
>TRBJ1-2|-|TRBV27|-
TGTGCCAGCAGCTCCGTGGGGGCTCTTGGCTACACCTTC
CASSSVGALGYTF
>TRBJ2-7|-|TRBV5-1|TRBD1
TGCGCCAGCAGCTCAGGGACAGGCTACGAGCAGTACTTC
CASSSGTGYEQYF
>TRBJ2-7|-|TRBV3-1/TRBV3-2|TRBD2
TGTGCCAGCAGCCGAGGACTAGCGGACTCCTACGAGCAGTACTTC
CASSRGLADSYEQYF
>TRBJ2-1|-|TRBV6-5|TRBD2
TGTGCCAGCAGACCGGGACTAGCGGGAGGTGGTGAGCAGTTCTTC
CASRPGLAGGGEQFF
>TRBJ1-3|-|TRBV18|-
TGTGCCAGCTCATCCTCACAGGTCTCTGGAAACACCATATATTTT
CASSSSQVSGNTIYF
>TRBJ1-4|few|TRBV28|TRBD1
TGTGCCAGCAGTCTCCCCATGGGACAGGGGTCGTTGTTTTTT
CASSLPMGQGSLFF
>TRBJ2-1|-|TRBV15|-
TGTGCCACCAGCGCCGTCGGAGGGTATGAGCAGTTCTTC
CATSAVGGYEQFF
>TRBJ1-4|-|TRBV2|TRBD1
TGTGCCAGCAATAGTTGGACAGGGTCTAATGAAAAACTGTTTTTT
CASNSWTGSNEKLFF
>TRBJ1-1|-|TRBV2|TRBD1
TGTGCCAGCAGGGCAGGGGGAACTGAAGCTTTCTTT
CASRAGGTEAFF
>TRBJ1-5|-|TRBV6-5|TRBD1
TGTGCCAGCAGGGGGGACAGGGACAATCAGCCCCAGCATTTT
CASRGDRDNQPQHF
>TRBJ1-2|-|TRBV12-3/TRBV12-4|-
TGTGCCAGCAGTCCTCTGGCCTATGGCTACACCTTC
CASSPLAYGYTF
>TRBJ2-2|-|TRBV20-1|-
TGCAGTGTTGAGCCCCTAGGGGAGCTGTTTTTT
CSVEPLGELFF
>TRBJ1-2|few|TRBV2|-
TGTGCCAGCAGTGATACAGACAGCTACACCTTC
CASSDTDSYTF
>TRBJ2-5|-|TRBV19|TRBD2
TGTGCCAGTACCTCCGGGACTAGCGGGGGCGAGACCCAGTACTTC
CASTSGTSGGETQYF
>TRBJ2-7|-|TRBV15|-
TGTGCCACCAGCAGAGATAGACAGGCCTACGAGCAGTACTTC
CATSRDRQAYEQYF
>TRBJ1-1|-|TRBV28|-
TGTGCCAGCAGTTTGCCCGGGGGTGGAGCTTTCTTT
CASSLPGGGAFF
>TRBJ2-5|once|TRBV5-1|TRBD2
TGCGCCAGCAGCTTGGTCCGCCAGACTAGCGGGAGGCAACAAGAGACCCAGTACTTC
CASSLVRQTSGRQQETQYF
>TRBJ2-5|-|TRBV28|TRBD2
TGTGCCACCATCGTCGGGGGGATGCTTCAAGAGACCCAGTACTTC
CATIVGGMLQETQYF
>TRBJ2-1|-|TRBV5-1|TRBD2
TGCGCCAGCAGCTTGGTCAGTACTAGCGGGGGTTACAATGAGCAGTTCTTC
CASSLVSTSGGYNEQFF
>TRBJ1-1|-|TRBV5-5|-
TGTGCCAGCAGCCTGCCGGGGACTGAAGCTTTCTTT
CASSLPGTEAFF
>TRBJ1-1|-|TRBV21-1|-
TGTGCCAGCAGCGCACAGAGCCTGAACACTGAAGCTTTCTTT
CASSAQSLNTEAFF
>TRBJ1-5|-|TRBV4-1|-
TGCGCCAGCAGCCAAGTCCCGGCAGGTAGCAATCAGCCCCAGCATTTT
CASSQVPAGSNQPQHF
>TRBJ1-6|-|TRBV11-2|-
TGTGCCAGCAGCTTGCGGGCCCTACCCCTGTCACCCCTCCACTTT
CASSLRALPLSPLHF
>TRBJ1-5|-|TRBV6-2/TRBV6-3|TRBD1
TGTGCCAGCAGTTACCGCACCGACAGGGGTCAGCCCCAGCATTTT
CASSYRTDRGQPQHF
>TRBJ2-1|-|TRBV11-2|TRBD2
TGTGCCAGCAGCTTAACTCCTTCTAGCGGACTCCCTAATGAGCAGTTCTTC
CASSLTPSSGLPNEQFF
>TRBJ2-7|-|TRBV7-5|-
TGTGCCAGAAGCTCTACAGGGGGGACACGGACCTACGAGCAGTACTTC
CARSSTGGTRTYEQYF
>TRBJ2-3|-|TRBV7-3|TRBD2
TGTGCCAGCAGCCAGGGACTAGCCGGTTACCCAGATACGCAGTATTTT
CASSQGLAGYPDTQYF
>TRBJ2-7|-|TRBV7-2|TRBD1
TGTGCCAGCAGCTTACGACAGGGAGTATCCTACGAGCAGTACTTC
CASSLRQGVSYEQYF
>TRBJ1-2|-|TRBV14|TRBD1
TGTGCCAGCAGCCAAGAGCCAGGACAGGCGGGCTACACCTTC
CASSQEPGQAGYTF
>TRBJ2-2|-|TRBV9|-
TGTGCCAGCAGCGTAGGGCTCACGAACACCGGGGAGCTGTTTTTT
CASSVGLTNTGELFF
>TRBJ2-1|once|TRBV6-5|-
TGTGCCAGCACCCCCAGAGGCGGAGGGGCCAATGAGCAGTTCTTC
CASTPRGGGANEQFF
>TRBJ1-6|-|TRBV19|-
TGTGCCAGTAGTAGGAGCCGAGATTCACCCCCCCACTTT
CASSRSRDSPPHF
>TRBJ1-1|-|TRBV6-1|-
TGTGCCAGCAGTGAGATCTCCGGGCGGGGGACTGAAGCTTTCTTT
CASSEISGRGTEAFF
>TRBJ2-2|-|TRBV19|TRBD1
TGTGCCAGCGAACAGGGGCGCACCGGGGAGCTGTTTTTT
CASEQGRTGELFF
>TRBJ2-1|-|TRBV10-3|TRBD2
TGTGCCATCAGAGGGACTAGCGTTGGGGGCTCCTACAATGAGCAGTTCTTC
CAIRGTSVGGSYNEQFF
>TRBJ1-1|-|TRBV18|-
TGTGCCAGCTCACCACCGGAGAAGCAGAACACTGAAGCTTTCTTT
CASSPPEKQNTEAFF
>TRBJ2-6|-|TRBV3-1/TRBV3-2|-
TGTGCCAGCAGCCATTCCGCAGCTGGGGCCAACGTCCTGACTTTC
CASSHSAAGANVLTF
>TRBJ2-5|-|TRBV5-5|-
TGTGCCAGCAGCTTGGCCTCGGAGTGGCGAGAGACCCAGTACTTC
CASSLASEWRETQYF
>TRBJ1-1|-|TRBV6-6|-
TGTGCCAGCAGCCGACCGGGAGCGGTGGGTACTATGAACACTGAAGCTTTCTTT
CASSRPGAVGTMNTEAFF
>TRBJ2-5|-|TRBV7-6|-
TGTGCCAGCAGCTTAATGTCGGGAGCCGGAGAGACCCAGTACTTC
CASSLMSGAGETQYF
>TRBJ2-1|-|TRBV18|TRBD2
TGTGCCAGCTCCCCCGGGACTAGCGGTTGGAATGAGCAGTTCTTC
CASSPGTSGWNEQFF
>TRBJ2-2|few|TRBV27|-
TGTGCCAGCAGCCCGGGGGAGCTGTTTTTT
CASSPGELFF
>TRBJ1-2|once|TRBV28|-
TGTGCCAGCAGCCAGGGAAGGGGCTCGGTGAACTATGGCTACACCTTC
CASSQGRGSVNYGYTF
>TRBJ2-7|-|TRBV24-1|TRBD2
TGTGCCACCAGTGATGGTAGCGGGAGCGGTCGCTACGAGCAGTACTTC
CATSDGSGSGRYEQYF
>TRBJ2-7|-|TRBV7-2|TRBD2
TGTGCCAGCAGCCCTTCGGGGGGGACCTACGAGCAGTACTTC
CASSPSGGTYEQYF
>TRBJ2-7|few|TRBV15|-
TGTGCCACCAGCAGAGATTACGGGGGTGGCGAGCAGTACTTC
CATSRDYGGGEQYF
>TRBJ1-4|-|TRBV5-1|-
TGCGCCAGCACCCCCGGATTACAGATTAATGAAAAACTGTTTTTT
CASTPGLQINEKLFF